What follows are 17 T cell receptor beta chains derived from one specimen sequenced in a study of post-analysis software for immune sequencing data. Unique molecular identifiers had been added to the TCR beta cDNA libraries. Using its own MiXCR run on the PCR reads, TCRdb lists one record per CDR3 protein. Of 150,000 to 200,000 distinct CDR3 sequences in the sample, 35% to 40% were seen once. Sequenced here: blood, sampled after autologous hematopoietic stem cell transplantation. Receptors were obtained from a girl aged 5-17 years with multiple sclerosis.

Concerning this clonotype itself: This may come from a read error, since a much larger clone is one base off. The V and J genes are TRBV29-1 and TRBJ2-6; a possible D gene is TRBD1 (6 bases). Germline CDR1 reads SQVTM; CDR2 reads ANQGSEA. This CDR3 contains 14 residues. Deletions cut 1 base from V and 4 bases from J, with 8 bases between. The CDR3 reads CSVEAGDGANVLTF. In DNA form, the CDR3 reads TGCAGCGTTGAAGCAGGGGACGGGGCCAACGTCCTGACTTTC.

This chain links TRBV6-2 or TRBV6-3 with TRBJ1-5; TRBD1 matches 8 bases. The length of the CDR3 is 18 residues. V dropped 1 base and J dropped 5; count of bases not matched to a gene: 13. Germline loops: CDR1 MNHEY, CDR2 SVGEGT. The CDR3 loop is CASSYFQGAKRGDQPQHF. The CDR3, as DNA: TGTGCCAGCAGTTACTTCCAGGGGGCGAAAAGGGGGGATCAGCCCCAGCATTTT.

The DNA of the CDR3 is TGTGCCAGCAGCCGTACTGACTACAATGAGCAGTACTTC. Its translation: CASSRTDYNEQYF. V gene TRBV6-5 combines with J gene TRBJ2-1; TRBD2 is a possible D gene (5 bases). The J call may be in error: the DNA end matches TRBJ2-7 better. CDR3 size: 13 residues. Germline lookup yields CDR1 MNHEY and CDR2 SVGAGI.

The rearrangement links TRBV30 to TRBJ2-1; 14 nucleotides match TRBD2. The CDR3 extends over 18 amino acids. Germline trimming cut 1 base from V and 2 bases from J; bases unmatched to any gene: 7. CDR1 and CDR2 from the germline V gene are GTSNPN and SVGIG (reference sequence). This CDR3 is CAWSAGTSGRRAYNEQFF. The CDR3 nucleotides read TGTGCCTGGAGTGCCGGGACTAGCGGGAGAAGGGCCTACAATGAGCAGTTCTTC.

The chain links TRBV18 to TRBJ1-2, with D maybe TRBD1 (5 bases). Germline V CDR1 and CDR2: KGHSH, LQKENI. CDR3 length equals 15 residues. V lost 8 bases and J lost 8, with 24 bases in between. The CDR3 DNA follows: TGTGCCAGCAATCCGCCTGGGGCAGGGACGGGAGGCTACACCTTC. Residues: CASNPPGAGTGGYTF.

The V and J genes are TRBV7-6 and TRBJ2-1; 10 nucleotides agree with TRBD2. Unmatched junction bases numbered 6, after V lost 1 base and J lost 6 bases. CDR1 and CDR2 from the germline V gene are SGHVS and FNYEAQ. The CDR3 totals 16 residues. In DNA, the CDR3 is TGTGCCAGCAGCTTAGGACTAGCGGGCCCTACCAATGAGCAGTTCTTC. Residues: CASSLGLAGPTNEQFF.

This clonotype was observed a few times. The rearrangement joins TRBV29-1 to TRBJ2-3; tentative D call: TRBD1 (6 bases). The CDR3 length is 13 residues. Trimming left V 7 bases short and J 8 bases short, with 19 bases between. Germline V gene sequence: CDR1 SQVTM, CDR2 ANQGSEA. DNA of the CDR3: TGCAGCGCCCACAGGGACCTCGGCGGTACGCAGTATTTT. Its translation: CSAHRDLGGTQYF.

In the case of this clonotype: An end of the junction differs from the germline gene, which may be a read error. V usage is TRBV18 and J usage is TRBJ1-2; D is undetermined. The CDR3 has 14 residues. CDR1 is KGHSH and CDR2 is LQKENI in the germline V gene. The chain's CDR3 is CASSPFENNYGHTF. CDR3 in DNA: TGTGCCAGCTCCCCTTTTGAGAACAACTATGGCCACACCTTC. The whole variable domain, filled in from reference TRBV18 and TRBJ1-2, reads NAGVMQNPRHLVRRRGQEARLRCSPMKGHSHVYWYRQLPEEGLKFMVYLQKENIIDESGMPKERFSAEFPKEGPSILRIQQVVRGDSAAYFCASSPFENNYGHTFGSGTRLTVV.

This clonotype has a handful of counts. This chain uses TRBV13 with TRBJ2-7; a weak D match, TRBD1 (5 bases). Between the trimmed V and J ends, which lost 1 base and 5 bases, there was a span of 9 bases. The CDR3 is made up of 13 amino acids. CDR1 is PRHDT, CDR2 FYEKMQ, per germline (reference sequence). In DNA form, the CDR3 reads TGTGCCAGCAGCTTAGAGGGGCCCCACGAGCAGTACTTC. Encoded protein: CASSLEGPHEQYF.

CDR3: CASSFRRQNTEAFF. CDR3 DNA: TGTGCCAGCAGTTTTAGGAGGCAGAACACTGAAGCTTTCTTT. The V and J genes are TRBV12-3 or TRBV12-4 and TRBJ1-1; D is ambiguous. The V gene lost 3 bases and the J gene lost 1 base, with 9 bases spanning the gap. The CDR3 is 14 residues long.

The V and J genes are TRBV6-2 or TRBV6-3 and TRBJ2-5; a possible D gene is TRBD1 (6 bases). TRBJ2-7 explains the end of the DNA better; the J call may be wrong. The CDR3 contains 12 residues. Germline V gives CDR1 MNHEY, CDR2 SVGEGT. This CDR3 reads CASSSTGLEQYF. Written as DNA, the CDR3 is TGTGCCAGCAGTTCCACAGGGCTCGAGCAGTACTTC.

This clonotype occurred a few times. The rearrangement joins TRBV5-6 to TRBJ1-1; maybe TRBD1 (5 bases). The germline V gene encodes CDR1 SGHDT and CDR2 YYEEEE. This CDR3 has 14 amino acids. Trimming stripped 4 bases from V and 3 bases from J, with 13 bases between. The CDR3 loop is CASSPDLGDTEAFF. The CDR3 coding sequence is TGTGCCAGCAGCCCCGACTTGGGGGACACTGAAGCTTTCTTT.

This clonotype was detected many times. The J gene is TRBJ2-7, the V gene TRBV6-2 or TRBV6-3; D unresolved. V was cut by 5 bases and J by 6 bases, with 11 bases left in between. This CDR3 contains 12 residues. Germline V gives CDR1 MNHEY, CDR2 SVGEGT. DNA of the CDR3: TGTGCCAGCAGTCTGGACCTATCCGAGCAGTACTTC. It encodes CASSLDLSEQYF.

The CDR3 DNA is TGCAGTGCTCCGGATCTAGCGCCCCTCTACGAGCAGTACTTC. It specifies CSAPDLAPLYEQYF. The genes are TRBV20-1 and TRBJ2-7, with D possibly TRBD2 on 6 matching bases. The germline V and J ends were trimmed by 5 bases and 3 bases, with 17 bases remaining between them. The germline CDR1 and CDR2 sequences are DFQATT and SNEGSKA (reference sequence). The CDR3 sequence is 14 residues long.

CDR3 loop: CASSPHGALGTEAFF. In nucleotides, the CDR3 is TGTGCCAGCAGCCCCCACGGGGCCTTGGGCACTGAAGCTTTCTTT. The chain recombines TRBV14 with TRBJ1-1; a weak D match, TRBD1 (5 bases). The CDR3 has 15 amino acids. Per the germline V gene, CDR1 is SGHDN and CDR2 is FVKESK. V was cut by 4 bases and J by 4 bases, with 16 bases left in between.

This clonotype was seen many times. V and J are TRBV20-1 and TRBJ2-3; 7 nucleotides agree with TRBD2. The CDR3 contains 13 residues. Germline CDR1 and CDR2: DFQATT and SNEGSKA (reference sequence). The V segment lost 4 bases and the J segment 4 bases; nucleotides outside the gene matches: 5. CDR3 coding DNA: TGCAGTGCTAACGGACTAGAAGCAGATACGCAGTATTTT. Its protein product is CSANGLEADTQYF.

The V and J genes are TRBV7-2 and TRBJ2-5; perhaps D is TRBD1 or TRBD2 (5 bases each). The V end was cut by 1 base, the J end by 1 base, with 13 bases between. The CDR3 is 16 amino acids. Germline V gives CDR1 SGHTA, CDR2 FQGNSA. The CDR3 DNA sequence: TGTGCCAGCAGCTTAGTACTGGGACCGCCCCAAGAGACCCAGTACTTC. Amino acids: CASSLVLGPPQETQYF. Using reference TRBV7-2 and TRBJ2-5 for the parts outside the CDR3, the full variable domain is GAGVSQSPSNKVTEKGKDVELRCDPISGHTALYWYRQSLGQGLEFLIYFQGNSAPDKSGLPSDRFSAERTGGSVSTLTIQRTQQEDSAVYLCASSLVLGPPQETQYFGPGTRLLVL.